This paragraph reports one T cell receptor (beta chain). Germline CDR1 and CDR2: LNHDA and SQIVND (reference sequence). The CDR3 length is 15 residues. V lost 7 bases to trimming and J lost 6 bases; unmatched junction nucleotides: 8. These data come from a study of PD-L1 blockade in urothelial cancer. Time point given: pretreatment peripheral blood. TCRdb's table, derived via immunoSEQ multiplex PCR, lists solely in-frame clones and lacks some. The sample consists of 68,000 or so clones, roughly 76% of them appearing once. The chain has TRBV19 and TRBJ2-2, with 10 bases identical to TRBD1. The sample consisted of PBMCs, taken around atezolizumab (anti-PD-L1) treatment. The TCR was taken from a man between 65 and 85 years old with urothelial cancer. CDR3 DNA sequence: TGTGCCAGTACCATTGGGACAGGGGTACCCGGGGAGCTGTTTTTT. Translation: CASTIGTGVPGELFF.